This TCR beta chain is drawn from a study of T cell responses to AZD1222 COVID-19 vaccine. The analysis combined second doses at about 4 or about 12 weeks. Study observations and caveats: The CD4 TCRs associated with vaccination extended across spike and predominated at 160-218 and 743-854. Among the donors, most were white British and more were female, and clonal diversity was possibly underestimated. Only 6 or 7 people who got AZD1222 tested seropositive at baseline.

As for this clone: The antigen is not known.

The data were produced by immunoSEQ multiplex PCR, yet TCRdb's version contains in-frame clones alone and is incomplete. This repertoire shows 110,000 or so clones, 85% to 90% found once; its top ten account for 7.1%. The CDR3 runs to 13 residues. Germline CDR1 KGHSH, CDR2 LQKENI. Trimming stripped 3 bases from V and 5 bases from J, with 10 bases between. This material consisted of peripheral blood, taken 28 days after the second AZD1222 dose. The receptor was isolated from an adult who received the AZD1222 COVID-19 vaccine. This sequence joins TRBV18 and TRBJ2-5; D is uncertain. The CDR3 nucleotides read TGTGCCAGCTCACCGAAGGTCATGGAGACCCAGTACTTC. This codes for CASSPKVMETQYF.